These 6 T cell receptor beta chains share one sample of origin, sequenced in a study of CD8 T cells in Susac syndrome. After extraction with the RNeasy kit, about 0.5 to 1 ug of the RNA was reverse transcribed using random hexamers. MiXCR was run by TCRdb on the immunoSEQ multiplex PCR reads, yielding one entry per CDR3 protein. The table lists 100,000 to 150,000 distinct CDR3 sequences, approximately 96% of them singletons, with 0.21% in the top ten. Material: CD8+ T cells from PBMCs. These receptors came from a human donor with Susac syndrome.

The rearrangement uses TRBV24-1 and TRBJ2-3, with TRBD2 matching 8 bases. The V gene's germline CDR1 is KGHDR and CDR2 SFDVKD. Germline trimming cut 4 bases from V and 2 bases from J; bases unmatched to any gene: 7. CDR3 size: 16 residues. CDR3 sequence: CATSESGGGDTDTQYF. The CDR3 region has the DNA TGTGCCACCAGTGAGAGCGGGGGAGGTGACACAGATACGCAGTATTTT.

The gene calls are TRBV6-6 and TRBJ2-3; D uncertain. V gave up 2 bases and J gave up 6 bases, with 15 bases separating them. This CDR3 is 15 amino acids long. Germline V lookup: CDR1 MNHNY, CDR2 SVGAGI (reference sequence). CDR3 nucleotide sequence: TGTGCCAGCAGTTACCCTAGGTACAAGGGCGATACGCAGTATTTT. Amino acid sequence: CASSYPRYKGDTQYF.

The gene calls are TRBV28 and TRBJ1-3, with 7 positions matching TRBD1. This CDR3 contains 16 residues. The V and J ends lost 5 bases and 3 bases, in that order; junction bases with no gene match: 10. Per germline, CDR1 MDHEN and CDR2 SYDVKM. The CDR3 is CASSPPRQGGGNTIYF. The CDR3 DNA is TGTGCCAGCAGTCCCCCTCGACAGGGAGGTGGAAACACCATATATTTT.

This chain uses TRBV29-1 with TRBJ2-2; 7 bases match TRBD2. With 4 bases clipped from V and 5 bases from J, the junction kept 7 bases outside the gene matches. Germline assignment: CDR1 SQVTM and CDR2 ANQGSEA. The CDR3 is made up of 14 amino acids. DNA of the CDR3: TGCAGCGTTGCGGCGGGAGATGGAACCGGGGAGCTGTTTTTT. Translation: CSVAAGDGTGELFF.

The chain employs TRBV6-6 and TRBJ2-7; possibly TRBD2 for D (5 bases). V was cut by 5 bases and J by 3 bases, with 17 bases left in between. The germline gives CDR1 MNHNY, CDR2 SVGAGI (reference sequence). This CDR3 is 15 amino acids long. Written as DNA, the CDR3 is TGTGCCAGCAGTCAAACCCTGGGCGCGGGCTACGAGCAGTACTTC. Amino acid sequence: CASSQTLGAGYEQYF.

The chain joins TRBV20-1 to TRBJ2-7; 7 nucleotides agree with TRBD2. CDR1 is DFQATT, CDR2 SNEGSKA, per germline (reference sequence). The CDR3 contains 15 residues. The ends lost 0 bases at V and 2 bases at J; junction bases unmatched: 7. This CDR3 reads CSARDIGTTTYEQYF. The CDR3 DNA sequence: TGCAGTGCTAGAGATATCGGGACTACCACCTACGAGCAGTACTTC.